These 5 T cell receptor beta chains came from one sample sequenced in a study of T cells in Graves' hyperthyroidism and ophthalmopathy. TCR beta CDR3 region amplification was performed from RNA transcripts. The TCR CDR3 was amplified in a first-round RT-PCR using the HTBI primer set. TCRdb itself ran the multiplex PCR reads through MiXCR, one entry per CDR3 protein. The sample contains just under 750,000 distinct CDR3 sequences, 35% of which appear only once. Material for sequencing was blood. Receptors were obtained from a woman aged 40 to 50 with Graves' hyperthyroidism.

This clonotype was found many times. The gene calls are TRBV29-1 and TRBJ1-2; no clear D. From germline, CDR1 is SQVTM and CDR2 ANQGSEA. The CDR3 sequence is 15 residues long. The germline V and J ends were trimmed by 7 bases and 3 bases, with 21 bases remaining between them. The CDR3 DNA sequence: TGCAGCGCCTCGTCCGAGGTTGGACGGGACTATGGCTACACCTTC. It specifies CSASSEVGRDYGYTF. Full variable domain (rest looked up from reference TRBV29-1 and TRBJ1-2): SAVISQKPSRDICQRGTSLTIQCQVDSQVTMMFWYRQQPGQSLTLIATANQGSEATYESGFVIDKFPISRPNLTFSTLTVSNMSPEDSSIYLCSASSEVGRDYGYTFGSGTRLTVV.

This clonotype came up a few times. This chain links TRBV5-1 with TRBJ1-6; 8 positions match TRBD1. V shed 4 bases and J 6 bases; nucleotides not matched to a gene: 21. The germline V gene has CDR1 SGHRS and CDR2 YFSETQ. The CDR3 runs to 20 residues. This CDR3 reads CASSVIWTGSGTGSNSPLHF. DNA of the CDR3: TGCGCCAGCAGCGTAATATGGACAGGGAGCGGGACGGGGAGTAATTCACCCCTCCACTTT.

This clonotype was seen a handful of times. The chain combines TRBV4-3 with TRBJ1-4, with 7 bases that match TRBD1. The CDR3 contains 15 residues. J gave up 8 bases and V 4 bases, and 10 bases lay outside the gene matches. Germline V gives CDR1 LGHNA, CDR2 YSLEER. The CDR3 protein is CASSPRQGGTEKLFF. As DNA, the CDR3 is TGCGCCAGCAGCCCTAGACAGGGCGGGACGGAAAAACTGTTTTTT.

This clonotype was counted at least ten times. V gene TRBV27 combines with J gene TRBJ2-5; D unresolved. CDR1 MNHEY and CDR2 SMNVEV come from the germline V gene (reference sequence). The CDR3 sequence is 11 residues long. V was cut by 6 bases and J by 1 base, with 3 bases left in between. The CDR3 DNA sequence: TGTGCCAGCAGAAGCCAAGAGACCCAGTACTTC. Translated: CASRSQETQYF.

This chain connects TRBV30 to TRBJ1-5; D is uncertain. The CDR3 runs 12 residues. The germline V and J ends were trimmed by 8 bases and 6 bases, with 14 bases remaining between them. CDR1 GTSNPN and CDR2 SVGIG come from the germline V gene (reference sequence). The CDR3: CAARAGPQPQHF. DNA for the CDR3: TGTGCCGCCCGCGCCGGGCCTCAGCCCCAGCATTTT.